These 25 T cell receptor beta chains were all obtained from the same sample, sequenced in a study of T cell changes during pregnancy in multiple sclerosis. Using immunoSEQ multiplex PCR, the repertoire was profiled, and TCRdb retains in-frame clones only, with some absent. This repertoire shows under 65,000 clones, roughly 89% found once; its top ten account for 1.4%. The sequencing here drew on peripheral blood, taken in the second trimester of pregnancy. The receptors were gathered from a female donor with multiple sclerosis, enrolled in a pregnancy study.

This chain uses TRBV30 with TRBJ1-1; TRBD1 matches at 7 bases. The CDR3 totals 13 residues. The V gene end was trimmed by 3 bases and the J gene end by 1 base; junction bases not matched to a gene: 2. CDR1 GTSNPN and CDR2 SVGIG come from the germline V gene (reference sequence). CDR3 region: CAWSTGANTEAFF. DNA of the CDR3: TGTGCCTGGAGCACAGGGGCGAACACTGAAGCTTTCTTT.

The rearrangement uses TRBV11-2 and TRBJ1-2; D perhaps matches TRBD1 (5 bases). This CDR3 contains 16 residues. V was pared by 0 bases and J by 4 bases, with 15 bases between. Looked up from germline, CDR1 is SGHAT and CDR2 is FQNNGV. The CDR3 bases are TGTGCCAGCAGCTTAGATCGGGACTCCTCGTTCTATGGCTACACCTTC. Protein product: CASSLDRDSSFYGYTF.

The chain is built from TRBV12-2 and TRBJ2-7; TRBD2, the D gene given by the table, was not confirmed from the DNA. TRBV12-2 is described as a pseudogene. The CDR3 runs to 15 residues. The CDR3 spells CASRLVVWSPYEQYF. The CDR3 nucleotides are TGTGCAAGTCGCTTAGTGGTGTGGAGCCCCTACGAGCAGTACTTC.

The chain carries TRBV6-5 and TRBJ1-5, with 7 bases matching TRBD1. After removal of 6 bases from V and 2 bases from J, the junction contained 4 bases not matched to a gene. The germline gives CDR1 MNHEY, CDR2 SVGAGI. The CDR3 has 14 residues. CDR3 region: CASSHRGGNQPQHF. The CDR3 DNA follows: TGTGCCAGCAGCCACAGGGGCGGCAATCAGCCCCAGCATTTT.

This sequence joins TRBV11-2 and TRBJ2-7, with D possibly TRBD1 on 6 matching bases. This CDR3 is built from 14 residues. V lost 1 base and J lost 6, with 13 bases in between. CDR1 and CDR2 (germline): SGHAT, FQNNGV. CDR3 DNA: TGTGCCAGCAGCTTAGCGGCAGGGGTCTCCGAGCAGTACTTC. Translated, it gives CASSLAAGVSEQYF. Together with reference TRBV11-2 and TRBJ2-7, the CDR3 gives the full variable domain: EAGVAQSPRYKIIEKRQSVAFWCNPISGHATLYWYQQILGQGPKLLIQFQNNGVVDDSQLPKDRFSAERLKGVDSTLKIQPAKLEDSAVYLCASSLAAGVSEQYFGPGTRLTVT.

The chain carries TRBV30 and TRBJ2-1; 8 bases match TRBD2. Unmatched junction bases numbered 10, after V lost 1 base and J lost 8 bases. The length of the CDR3 is 15 residues. CDR1 is GTSNPN, CDR2 SVGIG, per germline (reference sequence). The DNA of the CDR3 is TGTGCCTGGAGTGGGGGACTAGGAGGGTGGGATGAGCAGTTCTTC. It codes for CAWSGGLGGWDEQFF.

V is TRBV6-4 and J is TRBJ2-1, with D maybe TRBD2 (5 bases). The V gene lost 3 bases and the J gene lost 0 bases, with 12 bases spanning the gap. The CDR3 is 16 amino acids. The V gene's germline CDR1 is MRHNA and CDR2 SNTAGT. The CDR3 bases are TGTGCCAGCAGTGAATTAGCGCCGAGCTCCTACAATGAGCAGTTCTTC. It is translated as CASSELAPSSYNEQFF.

V gene TRBV7-9 combines with J gene TRBJ2-3; 9 bases agree with TRBD2. The CDR3 runs to 17 residues. Trimming took 1 base from V and 2 from J; bases not matched to a gene: 7. CDR1 is SEHNR, CDR2 FQNEAQ, per germline (reference sequence). This chain's CDR3 is CASSLEERGAYTDTQYF. CDR3 DNA sequence: TGTGCCAGCAGCTTAGAGGAGCGGGGGGCTTACACAGATACGCAGTATTTT.

This sequence joins TRBV6-6 and TRBJ1-1, with 10 bases lining up with TRBD1. Germline lookup yields CDR1 MNHNY and CDR2 SVGAGI (reference sequence). V lost 5 bases and J lost 7; bases outside the gene matches: 13. This CDR3 has 16 residues. The CDR3 region is CASSRGTGVGSNEAFF. In DNA, the CDR3 is TGTGCCAGCAGTCGTGGGACAGGGGTTGGTTCGAATGAAGCTTTCTTT.

The chain employs TRBV5-6 and TRBJ1-5, with 8 nucleotides matching TRBD1. The germline gives CDR1 SGHDT, CDR2 YYEEEE. There are 15 residues in the CDR3. V was clipped by 1 base and J by 7 bases; unmatched bases: 7. Here the CDR3 reads CASSLNTGGIQPQHF. CDR3 in DNA: TGTGCCAGCAGCTTGAACACAGGGGGTATCCAGCCCCAGCATTTT.

The table lists this clone with a count of one. V is TRBV28 and J is TRBJ1-4; unclear D gene. This CDR3 has 13 residues. V was pared by 6 bases and J by 1 base, with 6 bases between. The germline V gene encodes CDR1 MDHEN and CDR2 SYDVKM. The CDR3 bases are TGTGCCAGCAGGTCCCTAACTAATGAAAAACTGTTTTTT. Its protein is CASRSLTNEKLFF.

CDR3 protein: CASSWTGSNTEAFF. In nucleotides, the CDR3 is TGCGCCAGCAGCTGGACAGGCTCAAACACTGAAGCTTTCTTT. The chain links TRBV5-1 to TRBJ1-1; TRBD1 matches at 7 bases. The germline CDR1 and CDR2 sequences are SGHRS and YFSETQ. The CDR3 consists of 14 residues. V lost 3 bases to trimming and J lost 2 bases; unmatched junction nucleotides: 4.

The chain joins TRBV11-1 to TRBJ1-1, with 7 bases that match TRBD1. V shed 1 base and J 4 bases; nucleotides not matched to a gene: 3. CDR3 size: 14 residues. Germline V gene sequence: CDR1 SGHAT, CDR2 FQDESV (reference sequence). CDR3 nucleotide sequence: TGTGCCAGCAGCTTAGGCAGGGGGAGCACTGAAGCTTTCTTT. Translated: CASSLGRGSTEAFF.

The V call is TRBV10-3, the J call TRBJ2-1; 14 bases are shared with TRBD2. Germline values: CDR1 ENHRY, CDR2 SYGVKD. V was clipped by 6 bases and J by 4 bases; unmatched bases: 8. The CDR3 runs 17 residues. The CDR3 DNA reads TGTGCCATCAGCTCCGGACTAGCGGGAGGTGGATACAATGAGCAGTTCTTC. Its protein is CAISSGLAGGGYNEQFF.

CDR3 residues: CASSQAWTSGVAWVGNEQFF. Here the CDR3 DNA reads TGCGCCAGCAGCCAAGCGTGGACTAGCGGGGTGGCTTGGGTGGGGAATGAGCAGTTCTTC. V usage is TRBV4-1 and J usage is TRBJ2-1; TRBD2 matches 12 bases. Unmatched junction bases numbered 17, after V lost 1 base and J lost 7 bases. This CDR3 comprises 20 residues. CDR1 and CDR2 (germline): MGHRA, YSYEKL.

The chain recombines TRBV9 with TRBJ1-1; TRBD1 agrees at 7 bases. Germline V lookup: CDR1 SGDLS, CDR2 YYNGEE. The CDR3 has 14 residues. V lost 4 bases to trimming and J lost 1 base; unmatched junction nucleotides: 4. The CDR3 nucleotides are TGTGCCAGCAGCTTCTGGACAGGGAACACTGAAGCTTTCTTT. Encoded protein: CASSFWTGNTEAFF.

This clone appeared once. This rearrangement joins TRBV6-1 to TRBJ2-1, with 7 bases that match TRBD2. V shed 2 bases, J shed 3 bases, and the junction held 7 bases outside the gene matches. This CDR3 spans 16 amino acids. Germline CDR1 MNHNS, CDR2 SASEGT. DNA for the CDR3: TGTGCCAGCAGTGAATACTCTAGCGGACTCTACAATGAGCAGTTCTTC. Encoded protein: CASSEYSSGLYNEQFF.

The chain recombines TRBV7-2 with TRBJ2-3; 8 nucleotides match TRBD2. The CDR3 is made up of 17 amino acids. J gave up 3 bases and V 5 bases, and 13 bases lay outside the gene matches. Germline lookup yields CDR1 SGHTA and CDR2 FQGNSA. The CDR3 spells CASSPSGAVAGTDTQYF. The CDR3 DNA is TGTGCCAGCAGCCCGTCGGGCGCTGTAGCGGGAACAGATACGCAGTATTTT. The entire variable domain, with the rest obtained from reference TRBV7-2 and TRBJ2-3, is as follows: GAGVSQSPSNKVTEKGKDVELRCDPISGHTALYWYRQSLGQGLEFLIYFQGNSAPDKSGLPSDRFSAERTGGSVSTLTIQRTQQEDSAVYLCASSPSGAVAGTDTQYFGPGTRLTVL.

V and J are TRBV18 and TRBJ2-7; the match to TRBD2 covers 12 bases. Looked up from germline, CDR1 is KGHSH and CDR2 is LQKENI. The CDR3 has 15 amino acids. V was clipped by 6 bases and J by 6 bases; unmatched bases: 9. In DNA form, the CDR3 reads TGTGCCAGCTCCCCCGCACTAGCGGGAGGTGGCGAGCAGTACTTC. Protein product: CASSPALAGGGEQYF.

V usage is TRBV29-1 and J usage is TRBJ2-3; D is ambiguous. The CDR3 is 15 residues long. With 1 base removed from V and 5 bases from J, the gap between germline ends came to 16 bases. The germline V gene has CDR1 SQVTM and CDR2 ANQGSEA. CDR3 nucleotides: TGCAGCGTTGAAGCCCCGAGATTAGGAGTAGATACGCAGTATTTT. Protein product: CSVEAPRLGVDTQYF.

The CDR3 DNA follows: TGTGCCAGCAGCTTCGCAGGGCCCAATCAGCCCCAGCATTTT. Its protein product is CASSFAGPNQPQHF. The chain carries TRBV7-2 and TRBJ1-5, with D maybe TRBD1 (5 bases). Trimming left V 3 bases short and J 3 bases short, with 9 bases between. This CDR3 has 14 amino acids. Germline CDR1 reads SGHTA; CDR2 reads FQGNSA.

The V gene is TRBV28, the J gene TRBJ1-2, with D tentatively TRBD1 (6 bases). Trimming stripped 4 bases from V and 4 bases from J, with 13 bases between. The CDR3 contains 14 residues. The germline gives CDR1 MDHEN, CDR2 SYDVKM. The chain's CDR3 is CASSSGGLGYGYTF. CDR3 nucleotides: TGTGCCAGCAGTTCCGGGGGGCTTGGCTATGGCTACACCTTC.

This chain connects TRBV6-5 to TRBJ1-1; D might be TRBD1 (5 bases). In germline, CDR1 is MNHEY, CDR2 SVGAGI. This CDR3 has 13 amino acids. V dropped 1 base and J dropped 7 bases, with 10 bases sitting between them. DNA for the CDR3: TGTGCCAGCAGTTACTGGGGGGGAGATGAAGCTTTCTTT. Translated, it gives CASSYWGGDEAFF.

V usage is TRBV5-1 and J usage is TRBJ2-7, with 9 bases identical to TRBD2. CDR1 and CDR2 (germline): SGHRS, YFSETQ. V shed 0 bases, J shed 7 bases, and the junction held 8 bases outside the gene matches. The CDR3 covers 15 residues. The DNA for the CDR3 is TGCGCCAGCAGCTTGGGACTAGCGGTCTTGGAGGAGCAGTACTTC. Translated, it gives CASSLGLAVLEEQYF.

The V and J genes are TRBV27 and TRBJ2-7; TRBD2 might be the D (6 bases). V was clipped by 3 bases and J by 0 bases, with 15 bases between them. Germline values: CDR1 MNHEY, CDR2 SMNVEV (reference sequence). The CDR3 sequence is 16 residues long. The CDR3 nucleotides read TGTGCCAGCAGTTTCTTTCCTAGCGAAAACTCCTACGAGCAGTACTTC. Translating gives CASSFFPSENSYEQYF.